These 27 T cell receptor beta chains originate from one sample sequenced in a study of human T cells and chemical hapten exposure. As to time point: patch test 1, 2 weeks after DPC sensitization. Treatment indicated: therapeutic diphenylcyclopropenone sensitization with weekly scalp DPC. Each CDR3 protein gets one entry after TCRdb re-called the RACE reads with MiXCR. This sample has fewer than 150,000 distinct CDR3 sequences, with roughly an eighth found just once. The sample consisted of whole blood, taken in connection with sensitization to the hapten diphenylcyclopropenone (DPC). Receptors were obtained from a man aged 18 to 30 with alopecia areata. Some clones in this sample may be carry-over from other donors' samples.

This clonotype was detected ten times or more. The chain recombines TRBV12-3 or TRBV12-4 with TRBJ1-2; D uncertain. Trimming removed 7 bases from V and 7 bases from J, with 13 bases in between. This CDR3 region has 12 residues. The CDR3 DNA is TGTGCCAGCATGCTGGGGTTGGGTGGCTACACCTTC. Its protein is CASMLGLGGYTF.

This clonotype was detected only a few times. V usage is TRBV7-3 and J usage is TRBJ2-7; either TRBD1 or TRBD2 may fit D (6 bases each). Per germline, CDR1 SGHTA and CDR2 FQGTGA. The CDR3 runs 16 residues. V dropped 0 bases and J dropped 5 bases, with 17 bases sitting between them. The CDR3 DNA reads TGTGCCAGCAGCTTAACCCGTGGGGGGCGACTACACGAGCAGTACTTC. This encodes CASSLTRGGRLHEQYF.

The CDR3: CASRETRGDTYNEQFF. CDR3 nucleotides: TGTGCCAGCAGAGAAACTCGCGGGGACACCTACAATGAGCAGTTCTTC. The rearrangement links TRBV7-2 to TRBJ2-1, with D perhaps assigned TRBD1 or TRBD2 (6 bases each). V was pared by 6 bases and J by 2 bases, with 17 bases between. Germline CDR1 SGHTA, CDR2 FQGNSA. This CDR3 has 16 amino acids.

The chain carries TRBV29-1 and TRBJ1-1; D is uncertain. Looked up from germline, CDR1 is SQVTM and CDR2 is ANQGSEA. The CDR3 runs 12 residues. The V end was cut by 8 bases, the J end by 2 bases, with 12 bases between. This chain's CDR3 is CSTQTTNTEAFF. The DNA for the CDR3 is TGCAGCACCCAAACGACTAACACTGAAGCTTTCTTT.

The CDR3, as DNA: TGCAGCGTTGCCCATATGAACACTGAAGCTTTCTTT. Its protein product is CSVAHMNTEAFF. V usage is TRBV29-1 and J usage is TRBJ1-1; D unclear. This CDR3 contains 12 residues. With 4 bases removed from V and 0 bases from J, the gap between germline ends came to 6 bases. The V gene's germline CDR1 is SQVTM and CDR2 ANQGSEA. Full variable domain (remainder filled in from reference TRBV29-1 and TRBJ1-1): SAVISQKPSRDICQRGTSLTIQCQVDSQVTMMFWYRQQPGQSLTLIATANQGSEATYESGFVIDKFPISRPNLTFSTLTVSNMSPEDSSIYLCSVAHMNTEAFFGQGTRLTVV.

In its sample, this clonotype was seen many times. The chain recombines TRBV28 with TRBJ2-1, with TRBD2 identical over 9 bases. CDR1 is MDHEN, CDR2 SYDVKM, per germline. V trimming: 5 bases; J trimming: 3 bases; junction bases outside the gene matches: 5. The CDR3 totals 15 residues. The DNA for the CDR3 is TGTGCCAGCAGTACCCAGCGGGGGGACTACAATGAGCAGTTCTTC. Residues: CASSTQRGDYNEQFF.

This sequence joins TRBV7-2 and TRBJ2-5; 9 nucleotides agree with TRBD2. The V segment lost 5 bases and the J segment 6 bases; nucleotides outside the gene matches: 10. This CDR3 is 15 amino acids long. Germline V gene lookup returns CDR1 SGHTA and CDR2 FQGNSA. CDR3 sequence (DNA): TGTGCCAGCAGCCCCGGGACTAGCTCACGAAAGACCCAGTACTTC. Residues: CASSPGTSSRKTQYF. Filled out from reference TRBV7-2 and TRBJ2-5, the complete variable domain reads GAGVSQSPSNKVTEKGKDVELRCDPISGHTALYWYRQSLGQGLEFLIYFQGNSAPDKSGLPSDRFSAERTGGSVSTLTIQRTQQEDSAVYLCASSPGTSSRKTQYFGPGTRLLVL.

This clonotype has more than one count but fewer than ten. The rearrangement uses TRBV7-3 and TRBJ2-6; possibly TRBD2 for D (6 bases). Between the trimmed V and J ends, which lost 5 bases and 0 bases, there was a span of 11 bases. The CDR3 covers 16 residues. Germline V gene sequence: CDR1 SGHTA, CDR2 FQGTGA. For the CDR3, the DNA is TGTGCCAGCAGCCACACGGGGGACTCTGGGGCCAACGTCCTGACTTTC. It is translated as CASSHTGDSGANVLTF.

The chain joins TRBV7-9 to TRBJ2-2, with unresolved D. Germline V CDR1 and CDR2: SEHNR, FQNEAQ (reference sequence). The germline V and J ends were trimmed by 5 bases and 7 bases, with 17 bases remaining between them. The CDR3 is made up of 15 amino acids. In nucleotides, the CDR3 is TGTGCCAGCAGCCGATTCCGGGTCAGAGTCGGGGAGCTGTTTTTT. Encoded protein: CASSRFRVRVGELFF.

The chain recombines TRBV20-1 with TRBJ1-2; a possible D gene is TRBD1 (6 bases). This CDR3 has 13 amino acids. CDR1 DFQATT and CDR2 SNEGSKA come from the germline V gene (reference sequence). The germline V and J ends were trimmed by 1 base and 6 bases, with 12 bases remaining between them. CDR3 residues: CSARGQGIHGYTF. Written as DNA, the CDR3 is TGCAGTGCTAGAGGCCAGGGGATCCATGGCTACACCTTC.

The chain employs TRBV7-2 and TRBJ1-6, with a tentative D call TRBD1 (5 bases). CDR3 length: 14 amino acids. Deletions cut 3 bases from V and 4 bases from J, with 7 bases between. Germline lookup yields CDR1 SGHTA and CDR2 FQGNSA. The chain's CDR3 is CASSLGTYNSPLHF. As DNA, the CDR3 is TGTGCCAGCAGCTTGGGGACTTATAATTCACCCCTCCACTTT.

At least ten counts were recorded for this clonotype. This rearrangement joins TRBV7-2 to TRBJ2-7; TRBD2 matches at 7 bases. CDR1 is SGHTA and CDR2 is FQGNSA in the germline V gene. The CDR3 consists of 15 residues. The ends lost 1 base at V and 2 bases at J; junction bases unmatched: 5. The CDR3 spells CASSLVRGGAYEQYV. The CDR3 DNA follows: TGTGCCAGCAGCTTAGTTCGTGGGGGGGCCTACGAGCAGTACGTC.

Many counts were recorded for this clonotype. In DNA, the CDR3 is TGTGCCAGCAGCTTAGAGGCGGGGGCCCGTACAGATACGCAGTATTTT. It is translated as CASSLEAGARTDTQYF. The rearrangement uses TRBV7-6 and TRBJ2-3; TRBD2 might be the D (7 bases). This CDR3 comprises 16 residues. Trimming stripped 1 base from V and 3 bases from J, with 14 bases between. Germline values: CDR1 SGHVS, CDR2 FNYEAQ.

This clonotype was detected many times. The V call is TRBV28, the J call TRBJ1-1; 8 positions agree with TRBD1. The CDR3 has 15 amino acids. V shed 7 bases and J 3 bases; nucleotides not matched to a gene: 10. Germline V gives CDR1 MDHEN, CDR2 SYDVKM. The CDR3, as DNA: TGTGCCAGCACCCCCAAGGACAGGGAGCACACTGAAGCTTTCTTT. It translates to CASTPKDREHTEAFF.

This sequence joins TRBV12-3 or TRBV12-4 and TRBJ1-5; 9 nucleotides line up with TRBD1. With V trimmed by 1 base and J by 0 bases, 4 bases remained unmatched. The CDR3 length is 17 residues. The CDR3 region has the DNA TGTGCCAGCAGTTTAGGGACAGGGGTCAATAGCAATCAGCCCCAGCATTTT. This encodes CASSLGTGVNSNQPQHF.

This clonotype has more than one count but fewer than ten. The genes are TRBV2 and TRBJ1-2, with TRBD1 matching 7 bases. Per germline, CDR1 SNHLY and CDR2 FYNNEI. J lost 2 bases, V lost 5 bases, and 5 bases had no gene match. The CDR3 runs to 14 residues. CDR3 coding DNA: TGTGCCAGCAGTCCTACAGGGGCGAACTATGGCTACACCTTC. As protein: CASSPTGANYGYTF. Drawing the rest from reference TRBV2 and TRBJ1-2, the complete variable domain is EPEVTQTPSHQVTQMGQEVILRCVPISNHLYFYWYRQILGQKVEFLVSFYNNEISEKSEIFDDQFSVERPDGSNFTLKIRSTKLEDSAMYFCASSPTGANYGYTFGSGTRLTVV.

This clonotype has a handful of counts. This chain uses TRBV27 with TRBJ1-2; 11 bases match TRBD1. Germline trimming cut 5 bases from V and 7 bases from J; bases unmatched to any gene: 9. The CDR3 extends over 15 amino acids. Germline V CDR1 and CDR2: MNHEY, SMNVEV (reference sequence). CDR3 bases: TGTGCCAGCAGTCCATCGGACAGGGGGCTGGGTGGCTACACCTTC. Amino acids: CASSPSDRGLGGYTF.

This rearrangement joins TRBV9 to TRBJ2-3; the D is unclear. CDR3 size: 12 residues. With 3 bases removed from V and 4 bases from J, the gap between germline ends came to 6 bases. Germline V gene sequence: CDR1 SGDLS, CDR2 YYNGEE. The CDR3 region has the DNA TGTGCCAGCAGCGAAGCTTCAGATACGCAGTATTTT. Protein product: CASSEASDTQYF.

This clonotype occurred a few times. The chain joins TRBV6-6 to TRBJ1-2; no firm D call. The CDR3 extends over 13 amino acids. Between the trimmed V and J ends, which lost 6 bases and 8 bases, there was a span of 16 bases. Germline V CDR1 and CDR2: MNHNY, SVGAGI (reference sequence). Here the CDR3 reads CASSRNQEGGYTF. The CDR3 nucleotides are TGTGCCAGCAGCCGAAACCAGGAGGGAGGCTACACCTTC.

This clonotype was counted between two and nine times. The genes are TRBV27 and TRBJ1-1; D uncertain. The CDR3 loop spans 14 amino acids. Trimming left V 3 bases short and J 3 bases short, with 11 bases between. Germline V gene data show CDR1 as MNHEY and CDR2 as SMNVEV (reference sequence). CDR3 sequence reads: CASSFDGLDTEAFF. The CDR3 nucleotides are TGTGCCAGCAGTTTTGACGGGTTGGACACTGAAGCTTTCTTT.

The J gene is TRBJ2-3, the V gene TRBV7-2, with TRBD2 matching 13 bases. The CDR3 is made up of 17 amino acids. Germline CDR1 is SGHTA and CDR2 is FQGNSA. The V gene end was trimmed by 4 bases and the J gene end by 0 bases; junction bases not matched to a gene: 4. The CDR3 here is CASSSRTSGSSTDTQYF. Here the CDR3 DNA reads TGTGCCAGCAGCTCTAGGACTAGCGGGAGTAGCACAGATACGCAGTATTTT. The variable domain in full, completed from reference TRBV7-2 and TRBJ2-3, reads GAGVSQSPSNKVTEKGKDVELRCDPISGHTALYWYRQSLGQGLEFLIYFQGNSAPDKSGLPSDRFSAERTGGSVSTLTIQRTQQEDSAVYLCASSSRTSGSSTDTQYFGPGTRLTVL.

Only a few counts were recorded for this clonotype. The chain links TRBV19 to TRBJ1-5; D not certain. V shed 7 bases and J shed 5 bases, with 12 bases lying between them. This CDR3 has 13 residues. Germline V gene data show CDR1 as LNHDA and CDR2 as SQIVND (reference sequence). The CDR3 spells CASKDSTYQPQHF. The CDR3 DNA reads TGTGCCAGTAAGGACTCGACCTATCAGCCCCAGCATTTT.

The rearrangement links TRBV6-5 to TRBJ2-5, with D maybe TRBD1 (5 bases). V was clipped by 7 bases and J by 4 bases, with 10 bases between them. Germline CDR1 MNHEY, CDR2 SVGAGI. This CDR3 is built from 12 residues. The CDR3 loop reads CASKGVGETQYF. The DNA of the CDR3 is TGTGCCAGCAAAGGGGTTGGAGAGACCCAGTACTTC.

This clonotype showed up just a few times. V usage is TRBV14 and J usage is TRBJ2-2; D is undetermined. The CDR3 contains 14 residues. Between the trimmed V and J ends, which lost 3 bases and 1 base, there was a span of 6 bases. Germline-derived CDR1 and CDR2 are SGHDN and FVKESK. CDR3 DNA: TGTGCCAGCAGCCATTGGGTGAACACCGGGGAGCTGTTTTTT. Translating it yields CASSHWVNTGELFF.

The rearrangement links TRBV5-4 to TRBJ2-1, with D uncertain. The CDR3 covers 14 residues. V was trimmed by 0 bases and J by 15 bases, leaving 19 bases between them. The germline gives CDR1 SGHNT, CDR2 YYREEE (reference sequence). CDR3 in DNA: TGTGCCAGCAGCTTGGCCTCCGGTGTCCGACACCGGTTCTTC. This codes for CASSLASGVRHRFF.

Only a few counts were recorded for this clonotype. The chain is built from TRBV10-1 and TRBJ1-2; unclear D gene. The CDR3 runs to 9 residues. Germline CDR1 is WNHNN and CDR2 is SYGVQD (reference sequence). Trimming took off 8 bases at V and 8 bases at J, with 6 bases between the two ends. The CDR3 nucleotides read TGCGCCAGCCCTTTAGGCTACACCTTC. Its protein is CASPLGYTF.

This clonotype is a singleton in its sample. The chain joins TRBV28 to TRBJ2-5, with D perhaps matching TRBD1 (5 bases). Trimming took off 2 bases at V and 3 bases at J, with 10 bases between the two ends. The germline V gene encodes CDR1 MDHEN and CDR2 SYDVKM. The CDR3 contains 14 residues. The CDR3 nucleotides are TGTGCCAGCAGTTTAATTGGCAGGGAAGAGACCCAGTACTTC. It encodes CASSLIGREETQYF. Full variable domain (missing parts from reference TRBV28 and TRBJ2-5): DVKVTQSSRYLVKRTGEKVFLECVQDMDHENMFWYRQDPGLGLRLIYFSYDVKMKEKGDIPEGYSVSREKKERFSLILESASTNQTSMYLCASSLIGREETQYFGPGTRLLVL.